These 21 T cell receptor beta chains share one sample of origin, sequenced in a study of CD8 T cells in ankylosing spondylitis. One entry per CDR3 protein, called by TCRdb with MiXCR from the 5' RACE reads. This sample has approximately 240,000 distinct CDR3 sequences, with about 24% found just once. Input material: blood, either unsorted or a sorted T cell fraction (not recorded which). The source of these receptors is a male donor with ankylosing spondylitis or in good health (not recorded which).

This clonotype was observed a few times. The chain carries TRBV12-3 or TRBV12-4 and TRBJ2-1; 7 bases agree with TRBD1. The CDR3 sequence is 14 residues long. The V and J ends lost 7 bases and 3 bases, in that order; junction bases with no gene match: 6. CDR3: CASTPGQSYNEQFF. DNA of the CDR3: TGTGCCAGCACCCCGGGACAGAGCTACAATGAGCAGTTCTTC.

This clonotype was seen ten or more times. The V call is TRBV12-3 or TRBV12-4, the J call TRBJ1-2; TRBD1 matches at 7 bases. Losses at the gene ends were 3 bases for V and 2 bases for J; bases not matched to a gene: 6. This CDR3 region has 15 residues. CDR3 loop: CASSFGDSGNYGYTF. The CDR3 DNA sequence: TGTGCCAGCAGTTTTGGGGACAGTGGCAACTATGGCTACACCTTC.

The V and J genes are TRBV20-1 and TRBJ1-1; D is ambiguous. The V end lost 4 bases, the J end lost 3 bases, and 15 bases lay between the germline ends. This CDR3 has 14 residues. Germline CDR1 DFQATT, CDR2 SNEGSKA (reference sequence). The CDR3 loop reads CSAIRTGGDTEAFF. For the CDR3, the DNA is TGCAGTGCTATCAGAACGGGAGGAGACACTGAAGCTTTCTTT.

This clonotype appeared a few times. The chain uses TRBV20-1 and TRBJ2-5, with TRBD1 matching 12 bases. Germline CDR1 is DFQATT and CDR2 is SNEGSKA (reference sequence). The CDR3 sequence is 14 residues long. The trim removed 5 bases at V and 7 bases at J, leaving 8 bases unmatched. The CDR3 is CSAQPGQGAATQYF. Here the CDR3 DNA reads TGCAGTGCTCAACCGGGACAGGGGGCGGCGACCCAGTACTTC.

The chain couples TRBV12-3 or TRBV12-4 to TRBJ1-1, with D possibly matching TRBD1 (6 bases). The germline V and J ends were trimmed by 5 bases and 1 base, with 14 bases remaining between them. CDR3 length equals 15 residues. The DNA for the CDR3 is TGTGCCAGCAGTCGACACCGGGACAAGAACACTGAAGCTTTCTTT. This encodes CASSRHRDKNTEAFF.

This sequence joins TRBV20-1 and TRBJ2-1, with a possible D match to TRBD2 (6 bases). The CDR3 is 13 residues long. Looked up from germline, CDR1 is DFQATT and CDR2 is SNEGSKA (reference sequence). The chain's CDR3 is CSPREAAYNEQFF. The CDR3 DNA sequence: TGCAGCCCCAGGGAGGCGGCCTACAATGAGCAGTTCTTC.

This chain connects TRBV7-8 to TRBJ2-1; no clear D. The length of the CDR3 is 14 residues. CDR1 SGHVS and CDR2 FQNEAQ come from the germline V gene. V lost 1 base and J 4 bases, leaving 8 bases between the germline ends. CDR3 nucleotide sequence: TGTGCCAGCAGCTTAGAGCCAAGTTACAATGAGCAGTTCTTC. It is translated as CASSLEPSYNEQFF.

This chain links TRBV5-1 with TRBJ2-5; D unclear. The CDR3 spans 14 residues. CDR1 is SGHRS and CDR2 is YFSETQ in the germline V gene. The V gene lost 1 base and the J gene lost 3 bases, with 10 bases spanning the gap. The CDR3: CASSLPAPKETQYF. CDR3 DNA: TGCGCCAGCAGCTTGCCAGCCCCTAAAGAGACCCAGTACTTC.

The chain joins TRBV12-3 or TRBV12-4 to TRBJ1-2, with 7 positions matching TRBD1. After removal of 6 bases from V and 0 bases from J, the junction contained 7 bases not matched to a gene. The CDR3 totals 15 residues. The CDR3: CASRPDREANYGYTF. The CDR3 DNA reads as TGTGCCAGCAGACCTGACAGGGAAGCTAACTATGGCTACACCTTC.

In its sample, this clonotype was seen many times. V usage is TRBV20-1 and J usage is TRBJ1-1; tentative D call: TRBD1 (5 bases). V gave up 3 bases and J gave up 7 bases, with 24 bases separating them. The V gene's germline CDR1 is DFQATT and CDR2 SNEGSKA (reference sequence). There are 16 residues in the CDR3. CDR3 residues: CSARTAGTAYRGEAFF. CDR3 in DNA: TGCAGTGCTAGGACCGCGGGGACGGCTTACCGAGGTGAAGCTTTCTTT.

The gene calls are TRBV20-1 and TRBJ2-3, with D hard to call. Germline V gives CDR1 DFQATT, CDR2 SNEGSKA (reference sequence). The CDR3 extends over 15 amino acids. V was trimmed by 3 bases and J by 0 bases, leaving 13 bases between them. CDR3 in amino acids: CSARRSHPSTDTQYF. The DNA of the CDR3 is TGCAGTGCTAGGAGGAGCCATCCTAGCACAGATACGCAGTATTTT.

This clonotype appeared many times. This sequence joins TRBV20-1 and TRBJ2-5, with D possibly matching TRBD1 (6 bases). CDR1 DFQATT and CDR2 SNEGSKA come from the germline V gene (reference sequence). The CDR3 has 12 amino acids. V dropped 8 bases and J dropped 5 bases, with 15 bases sitting between them. CDR3 amino acids: CSTYRVGETQYF. As DNA, the CDR3 is TGCAGTACCTACAGGGTAGGGGAGACCCAGTACTTC.

J is TRBJ2-1 and V is TRBV12-3 or TRBV12-4, with 8 bases matching TRBD2. V was pared by 6 bases and J by 8 bases, with 12 bases of the junction left unmatched. This CDR3 region has 15 residues. The CDR3 loop reads CASSATGTRDDEQFF. CDR3 bases: TGTGCCAGCAGCGCAACCGGGACTAGGGACGATGAGCAGTTCTTC.

This clonotype was counted ten times or more. The CDR3: CSARIGGRSYEQYF. For the CDR3, the DNA is TGCAGTGCTAGAATCGGCGGTCGGTCCTACGAGCAGTACTTC. The chain links TRBV20-1 to TRBJ2-7; D is ambiguous. CDR1 and CDR2 (germline): DFQATT, SNEGSKA (reference sequence). This CDR3 has 14 residues. Trimming took off 2 bases at V and 1 base at J, with 12 bases between the two ends.

The chain employs TRBV20-1 and TRBJ2-3; 8 bases agree with TRBD2. CDR3 length: 15 residues. CDR1 is DFQATT, CDR2 SNEGSKA, per germline (reference sequence). The J segment lost 2 bases and the V segment lost 3 bases, leaving 7 bases of the junction unmatched. The CDR3 nucleotides read TGCAGTGCTAGCGGCGCGGGGGGATTCACAGATACGCAGTATTTT. Translated: CSASGAGGFTDTQYF.

This clonotype came up many times. The chain has TRBV14 and TRBJ2-1, with D perhaps matching TRBD1 or TRBD2 (5 bases each). Germline V lookup: CDR1 SGHDN, CDR2 FVKESK. Trimming left V 1 base short and J 8 bases short, with 24 bases between. There are 18 residues in the CDR3. CDR3 loop: CASSQVSSPGPRIHEQFF. The CDR3 DNA reads as TGTGCCAGCAGCCAAGTCTCCTCCCCGGGACCGCGGATCCATGAGCAGTTCTTC.

The V and J genes are TRBV7-9 and TRBJ2-2; D call uncertain. V lost 5 bases, J lost 9 bases, and 16 bases lay in between. Germline CDR1 reads SEHNR; CDR2 reads FQNEAQ (reference sequence). CDR3 length equals 14 residues. The CDR3 sequence: CASSPGLPCWELFF. The CDR3 DNA sequence: TGTGCCAGCAGCCCTGGGCTCCCGTGCTGGGAGCTGTTTTTT. Together with reference TRBV7-9 and TRBJ2-2, the CDR3 gives the full variable domain: DTGVSQNPRHKITKRGQNVTFRCDPISEHNRLYWYRQTLGQGPEFLTYFQNEAQLEKSRLLSDRFSAERPKGSFSTLEIQRTEQGDSAMYLCASSPGLPCWELFFGEGSRLTVL.

With regard to this clonotype: A read error may be the cause here, since a much bigger clone is one base away. The V call is TRBV9, the J call TRBJ2-5; perhaps D is TRBD1 or TRBD2 (6 bases each). In germline, CDR1 is SGDLS, CDR2 YYNGEE. CDR3 length: 15 residues. Between the trimmed V and J ends, which lost 4 bases and 5 bases, there was a span of 18 bases. CDR3 sequence (DNA): TGTGCCAGCAGCCGAGCCGCAGGGGCGGGGGAGACCCAGTACTTC. Its translation: CASSRAAGAGETQYF.

At least ten counts were recorded for this clonotype. The J gene is TRBJ2-7, the V gene TRBV20-1; the match to TRBD2 covers 10 bases. This CDR3 contains 14 residues. J lost 3 bases, V lost 4 bases, and 6 bases had no gene match. Per the germline V gene, CDR1 is DFQATT and CDR2 is SNEGSKA (reference sequence). The CDR3 here is CSATSGGSDYEQYF. The CDR3 region has the DNA TGCAGTGCTACTAGCGGGGGCTCAGACTACGAGCAGTACTTC.

This clonotype was found many times. This sequence joins TRBV20-1 and TRBJ2-4; D possibly uses TRBD1 or TRBD2 (5 bases each). The CDR3 length is 12 residues. V lost 6 bases, J lost 10 bases, and 16 bases lay in between. CDR1 is DFQATT, CDR2 SNEGSKA, per germline (reference sequence). CDR3 in DNA: TGCAGTGCACCGGGACCCGGCCAAATTCAGTACTTC. Translating gives CSAPGPGQIQYF.

This clonotype was observed many times. The chain recombines TRBV20-1 with TRBJ2-1; no clear D. Trimming cost V 2 bases and J 8 bases, with 4 bases left between them. The CDR3 is 10 residues long. The V gene's germline CDR1 is DFQATT and CDR2 SNEGSKA (reference sequence). In nucleotides, the CDR3 is TGCAGTGCTAGATGGGATGAGCAGTTCTTC. The encoded protein is CSARWDEQFF.